This TCR beta chain is from a study of T cells expressing NK-cell markers. Background on the study: Obtained from sorted CD3+CD56+NKG2C+, CD3+CD56+NKG2C- and CD3+CD56-NKG2C+ T cells were the TCR beta repertoires. Study-wide points: These clonotypes, the leaders elsewhere, also led the CD3+CD56-NKG2C+ fraction in a handful of donors. Expanded NKG2C+ T cell clones had unclear HCMV specificity. Dominant NKG2C+ clonotypes were found to form about 1.0-7.5% of CD8+ T cells in six donors.

The length of the CDR3 is 18 residues. From germline, CDR1 is SGHRS and CDR2 YFSETQ. After re-calling the 5' RACE reads, TCRdb lists one entry per CDR3 protein, DNA absent. This table lists some 390,000 distinct CDR3 sequences. With regard to this clonotype: Its antigen is still unknown.

The chain employs TRBV5-1 and TRBJ1-1; the TCRdb call, TRBD1, lacks DNA for checking. The sample comprised blood T cells: a sorted CD56 or NKG2C T cell subset, CD4+ or CD8+ T cells, or bulk PBMC T cells (not recorded which). The TCR was taken from a woman in her forties or fifties in good health. The chain's CDR3 is CASSRGQGARALTTEAFF. Complete variable domain (other parts from reference TRBV5-1 and TRBJ1-1): KAGVTQTPRYLIKTRGQQVTLSCSPISGHRSVSWYQQTPGQGLQFLFEYFSETQRNKGNFPGRFSGRQFSNSRSEMNVSTLELGDSALYLCASSRGQGARALTTEAFFGQGTRLTVV.